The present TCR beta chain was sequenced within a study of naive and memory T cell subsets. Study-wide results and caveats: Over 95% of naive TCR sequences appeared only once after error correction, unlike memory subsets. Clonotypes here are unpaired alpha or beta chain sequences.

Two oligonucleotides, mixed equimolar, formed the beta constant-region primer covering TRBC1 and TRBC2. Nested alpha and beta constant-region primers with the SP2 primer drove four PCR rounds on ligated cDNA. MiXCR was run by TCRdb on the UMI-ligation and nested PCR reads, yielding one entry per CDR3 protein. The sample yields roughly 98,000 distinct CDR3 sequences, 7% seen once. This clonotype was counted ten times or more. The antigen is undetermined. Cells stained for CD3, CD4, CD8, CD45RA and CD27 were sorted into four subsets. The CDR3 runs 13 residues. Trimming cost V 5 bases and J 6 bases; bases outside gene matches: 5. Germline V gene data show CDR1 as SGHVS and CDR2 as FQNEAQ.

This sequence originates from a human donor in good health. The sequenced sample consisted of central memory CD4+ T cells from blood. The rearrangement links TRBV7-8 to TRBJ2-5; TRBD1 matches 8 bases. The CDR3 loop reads CASSARQGQTQYF. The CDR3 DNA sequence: TGTGCCAGCAGCGCCCGACAGGGGCAGACCCAGTACTTC.